Below are 9 T cell receptor beta chains sequenced from a single sample in a study of beta chain features in type 1 diabetes. Since all of the isolated RNA was reverse transcribed, expressed TCRB transcripts were what got sequenced. Data came from immunoSEQ multiplex PCR; TCRdb stores just in-frame clones and leaves some out. The table lists approximately 170,000 clones, more than 60% of them singletons. Study-wide results and caveats: All four CD4+ subsets of Type 1 diabetes patients contained TCRB CDR3s that were moderately but significantly shorter.

Their cognate antigens are unknown. The sample taken for sequencing was naive CD4+ T cells from blood. These receptors were taken from a man aged 25-45 years with type 1 diabetes.

The chain uses TRBV30 and TRBJ1-2, with D perhaps TRBD1 (5 bases). The V gene's germline CDR1 is GTSNPN and CDR2 SVGIG (reference sequence). The CDR3 loop spans 13 amino acids. Deletions cut 5 bases from V and 2 bases from J, with 12 bases between. The CDR3 bases are TGTGCCTGGCTACGGGGGACGAACTATGGCTACACCTTC. Amino acid sequence: CAWLRGTNYGYTF.

CDR3 sequence: CASSEAGISNQPQHF. CDR3 DNA: TGTGCCAGCAGTGAAGCTGGGATTAGCAATCAGCCCCAGCATTTT. V usage is TRBV2 and J usage is TRBJ1-5; D remains unclear. Between the trimmed V and J ends, which lost 0 bases and 0 bases, there was a span of 6 bases. The CDR3 contains 15 residues. Germline CDR1 is SNHLY and CDR2 is FYNNEI. The entire variable domain, with the rest obtained from reference TRBV2 and TRBJ1-5, is as follows: EPEVTQTPSHQVTQMGQEVILRCVPISNHLYFYWYRQILGQKVEFLVSFYNNEISEKSEIFDDQFSVERPDGSNFTLKIRSTKLEDSAMYFCASSEAGISNQPQHFGDGTRLSIL.

The chain joins TRBV25-1 to TRBJ2-7, with 9 bases that match TRBD1. CDR1 is MGHDK, CDR2 SYGVNS, per germline. The V gene end was trimmed by 6 bases and the J gene end by 2 bases; junction bases not matched to a gene: 8. The CDR3 covers 15 residues. The CDR3 reads CASSTGTGRTYEQYF. The CDR3 nucleotides are TGTGCCAGCAGCACCGGGACAGGGAGGACCTACGAGCAGTACTTC.

The genes are TRBV18 and TRBJ2-7; a possible D gene is TRBD1 (6 bases). Germline V CDR1 and CDR2: KGHSH, LQKENI. CDR3 length: 14 amino acids. Trimming removed 3 bases from V and 0 bases from J, with 9 bases in between. The CDR3: CASSPPDSSYEQYF. The CDR3 region has the DNA TGTGCCAGCTCACCTCCGGACAGCTCCTACGAGCAGTACTTC.

J is TRBJ2-7 and V is TRBV30; D is perhaps TRBD1 (6 bases). The germline V and J ends were trimmed by 3 bases and 4 bases, with 19 bases remaining between them. The CDR3 loop spans 15 amino acids. Germline V gives CDR1 GTSNPN, CDR2 SVGIG (reference sequence). The CDR3 loop reads CAWRQEPGHHYEQYF. The CDR3 nucleotides are TGTGCCTGGAGACAGGAACCGGGACACCATTACGAGCAGTACTTC.

This clone was seen a handful of times. In the same sample, other DNA sequences code for this CDR3. This sequence joins TRBV18 and TRBJ2-7, with 9 bases matching TRBD2. The germline V gene has CDR1 KGHSH and CDR2 LQKENI. The CDR3 is made up of 15 amino acids. After removal of 6 bases from V and 1 base from J, the junction contained 7 bases not matched to a gene. CDR3 sequence: CASSPTSGGSYEQYF. CDR3 coding DNA: TGTGCCAGCTCGCCGACTAGCGGCGGTTCCTACGAGCAGTACTTC.

The chain links TRBV30 to TRBJ2-5, with 7 bases that match TRBD2. Germline assignment: CDR1 GTSNPN and CDR2 SVGIG (reference sequence). Germline trimming cut 8 bases from V and 5 bases from J; bases unmatched to any gene: 5. CDR3 size: 11 residues. CDR3 loop: CAGWEGETQYF. The CDR3 DNA follows: TGTGCCGGGTGGGAGGGGGAGACCCAGTACTTC.

The CDR3 DNA sequence: TGCAGCGTTCCGCCCGGGGAAGCTTTCTTT. Translating it yields CSVPPGEAFF. The J gene is TRBJ1-1, the V gene TRBV29-1; no firm D call. Germline lookup yields CDR1 SQVTM and CDR2 ANQGSEA. Between the trimmed V and J ends, which lost 5 bases and 8 bases, there was a span of 9 bases. The CDR3 is 10 amino acids.

This clone was counted a few times. The CDR3 protein is CASSPGTGSDEQYF. DNA of the CDR3: TGTGCCAGCAGCCCCGGGACAGGGTCCGACGAGCAGTACTTC. This rearrangement joins TRBV7-2 to TRBJ2-7, with TRBD1 identical over 9 bases. With V trimmed by 5 bases and J by 5 bases, 7 bases remained unmatched. This CDR3 has 14 amino acids. The germline gives CDR1 SGHTA, CDR2 FQGNSA.